This T cell receptor (beta chain) was sequenced for a study of control samples from healthy donors and cancer patients. Repertoires were generated with immunoSEQ multiplex PCR, while TCRdb's copy carries only in-frame clones and drops some. The table has about 75,000 clones, around 94% seen once. Germline V gene data show CDR1 as SGDLS and CDR2 as YYNGEE. V was clipped by 3 bases and J by 7 bases; unmatched bases: 6. The CDR3 runs to 14 residues. Sequenced material: blood. The gene calls are TRBV9 and TRBJ2-2, with 7 bases matching TRBD1. The source is a woman between 35 and 50 years old in good health. CDR3 residues: CASSAEQGIGELFF. The CDR3 DNA reads as TGTGCCAGCAGCGCCGAACAGGGGATCGGGGAGCTGTTTTTT.